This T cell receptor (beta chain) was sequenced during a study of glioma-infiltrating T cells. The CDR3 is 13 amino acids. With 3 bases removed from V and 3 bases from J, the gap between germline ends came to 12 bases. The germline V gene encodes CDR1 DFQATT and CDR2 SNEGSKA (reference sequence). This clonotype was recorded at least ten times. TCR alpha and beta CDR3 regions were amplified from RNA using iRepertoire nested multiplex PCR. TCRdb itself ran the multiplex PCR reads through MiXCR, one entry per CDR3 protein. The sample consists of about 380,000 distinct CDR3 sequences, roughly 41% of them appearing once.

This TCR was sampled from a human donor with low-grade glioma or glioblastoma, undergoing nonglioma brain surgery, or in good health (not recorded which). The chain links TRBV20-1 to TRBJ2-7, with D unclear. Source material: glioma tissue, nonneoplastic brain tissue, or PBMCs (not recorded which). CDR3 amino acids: CSARSGDLYEQYF. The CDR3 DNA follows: TGCAGTGCTAGGTCAGGTGATCTCTACGAGCAGTACTTC.